This TCR beta chain was documented in a study of cytotoxic CD8 clonotypes in ibrutinib-treated CLL. At the level of the study: On average, almost 95,000 productive rearrangements and around 230,000 productive templates per sample.

This clone was observed a handful of times. Using immunoSEQ multiplex PCR, the repertoire was profiled, and TCRdb retains in-frame clones only, with some absent. The sample has tens of thousands of clones, about 63% seen once. The specimen was PBMCs, collected after 12 months of ibrutinib treatment. This receptor was identified in a human donor with chronic lymphocytic leukemia.

The CDR3 DNA is TGTGCCAGCAGCCCATACAGGGGGTATCAAGAGACCCAGTACTTC. It codes for CASSPYRGYQETQYF. This rearrangement joins TRBV14 to TRBJ2-5, with 8 bases fitting TRBD1. The CDR3 runs to 15 residues. V shed 4 bases, J shed 2 bases, and the junction held 6 bases outside the gene matches. The germline V gene has CDR1 SGHDN and CDR2 FVKESK.